This T cell receptor beta chain comes out of a study of naive and memory T cell subsets. Four PCR rounds used nested alpha and beta constant region primers plus the SP2 primer. TCRdb analysed the 5' RACE reads with MiXCR anew, one entry per CDR3 protein. This sample has over 50,000 distinct CDR3 sequences, with 6% to 8.5% found just once. An oligonucleotide containing a UMI was ligated to the 3' end of TCR cDNA. RNA was extracted from 2 to 2.5 ml of whole blood of healthy adults. CDR3 length: 12 residues. Germline V gene data show CDR1 as SQVTM and CDR2 as ANQGSEA. Germline trimming cut 6 bases from V and 7 bases from J; bases unmatched to any gene: 5. This clonotype was observed a handful of times.

The receptor was derived from a female donor in good health. The chain has TRBV29-1 and TRBJ2-1; TRBD1 matches 8 bases. The DNA for the CDR3 is TGCAGCGTCGGACAGGGAGGTAATGAGCAGTTCTTC. This encodes CSVGQGGNEQFF.